This T cell receptor beta chain stems from a study of T-cell reconstitution after alpha-beta-depleted transplantation in children. Notes on the study in general: Reportedly, alpha-beta T cells present about two months post-transplant originated from several hundred expanded clones of graft origin. Where some patients showed high TCRbeta diversity at day 60, it came from recipient T cells and thymic progenitors that had survived. It was newly produced T cells that mostly accounted for T-cell counts and diversity one year after transplant.

As for this clonotype: Its antigen is not known.

The TCRbeta library was prepared with unique molecular identifiers. Using its own MiXCR run on the PCR reads, TCRdb lists one record per CDR3 protein. The sample has 800,000 to 1,000,000 distinct CDR3 sequences, roughly 31% seen once. Per the germline V gene, CDR1 is MDHEN and CDR2 is SYDVKM. Between the trimmed V and J ends, which lost 2 bases and 7 bases, there was a span of 23 bases. CDR3 size: 17 residues. This TCR was sampled from a boy under two years old who had a stem cell transplant for SCID, so the T cells may come from the graft donor. The genes are TRBV28 and TRBJ1-2; the D gene is possibly TRBD1 (5 bases). Sequenced material: PBMCs, mostly from graft donor cells, taken 360 days after TCRalphabeta/CD19-depleted stem cell transplant. CDR3 loop: CASSLILGVGELSGYTF. The CDR3 bases are TGTGCCAGCAGTTTAATCCTGGGGGTCGGGGAGCTAAGTGGCTACACCTTC.